One sample yielded the 32 T cell receptor beta chains listed below, sequenced in a study of read filtering for tumor transcriptome and immune sequencing. From around 0.4 ug of RNA, a library with molecular barcoded alpha/delta and beta/gamma adaptors was made. One entry per CDR3 protein results from TCRdb running MiXCR on the reads. This sample has some 120,000 distinct CDR3 sequences, with roughly 13% found just once. Material: a population of CD138-negative cells sorted from bone marrow. The receptor source for this set is a donor at least 40 years old with multiple myeloma.

This clonotype was detected ten times or more. The V and J genes are TRBV6-5 and TRBJ1-1, with a weak D call TRBD1 (5 bases). Trimming took 7 bases from V and 1 from J, leaving 16 bases between them. The CDR3 is made up of 15 amino acids. Germline-derived CDR1 and CDR2 are MNHEY and SVGAGI. CDR3 sequence reads: CASTREIDGNTEAFF. In DNA form, the CDR3 reads TGTGCCAGCACCAGGGAAATCGATGGGAACACTGAAGCTTTCTTT.

This clonotype was seen at least ten times. The rearrangement joins TRBV20-1 to TRBJ2-5; D call uncertain. CDR1 is DFQATT and CDR2 is SNEGSKA in the germline V gene (reference sequence). The CDR3 spans 12 residues. Trimming shortened V by 6 bases and J by 2 bases, and 10 bases separated the two germline ends. CDR3 sequence reads: CSARWLQETQYF. In DNA form, the CDR3 reads TGCAGTGCCAGGTGGCTACAAGAGACCCAGTACTTC.

The sample holds many counts of this clonotype. The V and J genes are TRBV5-1 and TRBJ2-1, with 12 nucleotides matching TRBD2. The CDR3 length is 15 residues. Germline CDR1 is SGHRS and CDR2 is YFSETQ. The J segment lost 8 bases and the V segment lost 0 bases, leaving 3 bases of the junction unmatched. The CDR3 DNA is TGCGCCAGCAGCTTGGAGGCTAGCGGGGGGGATGAGCAGTTCTTC. It yields the protein CASSLEASGGDEQFF. The whole variable domain, filled in from reference TRBV5-1 and TRBJ2-1, reads KAGVTQTPRYLIKTRGQQVTLSCSPISGHRSVSWYQQTPGQGLQFLFEYFSETQRNKGNFPGRFSGRQFSNSRSEMNVSTLELGDSALYLCASSLEASGGDEQFFGPGTRLTVL.

This clonotype was picked up many times. V is TRBV5-1 and J is TRBJ2-2, with a tentative D call TRBD1 (6 bases). This CDR3 is 16 amino acids long. V shed 0 bases and J shed 3 bases, with 12 bases lying between them. The germline CDR1 and CDR2 sequences are SGHRS and YFSETQ. CDR3 loop: CASSLESTGYTGELFF. The CDR3 DNA sequence: TGCGCCAGCAGCTTGGAGTCGACAGGATACACCGGGGAGCTGTTTTTT.

A few counts support this clonotype. A read error may be the cause here, since a much bigger clone is one base away. The chain has TRBV2 and TRBJ1-2; tentatively, D is TRBD1 (5 bases). Trimming took off 10 bases at V and 7 bases at J, with 16 bases between the two ends. CDR3 length: 12 residues. Germline V gene lookup returns CDR1 SNHLY and CDR2 FYNNEI. Here the CDR3 DNA reads TGTGCCAAAGCCAGGGAAAGCTGTGGCTACACCTTC. It encodes CAKARESCGYTF.

In this sample, this clonotype turned up a few times. The chain links TRBV5-1 to TRBJ2-2; 8 positions match TRBD1. Germline CDR1 and CDR2: SGHRS and YFSETQ. V lost 4 bases to trimming and J lost 1 base; unmatched junction nucleotides: 3. This CDR3 region has 15 residues. CDR3 residues: CASSPGQENTGELFF. DNA for the CDR3: TGCGCCAGCAGCCCGGGACAGGAGAACACCGGGGAGCTGTTTTTT.

The count of this clonotype is one. Just one base apart from a much larger clone, this may be a read error. The chain carries TRBV5-1 and TRBJ2-2; 8 positions agree with TRBD1. The germline V gene encodes CDR1 SGHRS and CDR2 YFSETQ. The CDR3 runs to 16 residues. The ends lost 4 bases at V and 6 bases at J; junction bases unmatched: 11. DNA of the CDR3: TGCGCCAGCAGCGCCGACAGGGGAATGGAGGCCGGGGAGCTGTTTTTT. Its protein is CASSADRGMEAGELFF.

This clonotype was recorded many times. The chain links TRBV15 to TRBJ2-3, with a weak D call TRBD2 (6 bases). CDR1 LNHNV and CDR2 YYDKDF come from the germline V gene (reference sequence). Trimming shortened V by 3 bases and J by 12 bases, and 19 bases separated the two germline ends. The CDR3 has 14 amino acids. DNA of the CDR3: TGTGCCACCAGCAGGAACCAAGGACTACACATTCAGTATTTT. This encodes CATSRNQGLHIQYF.

This clonotype has a count of ten or more. V gene TRBV19 combines with J gene TRBJ2-3; 9 positions match TRBD1. CDR3 length: 16 amino acids. V shed 3 bases, J shed 4 bases, and the junction held 8 bases outside the gene matches. Germline values: CDR1 LNHDA, CDR2 SQIVND (reference sequence). This chain's CDR3 is CASSMAGTGMPDTQYF. Written as DNA, the CDR3 is TGTGCCAGTAGTATGGCCGGGACAGGGATGCCAGATACGCAGTATTTT.

Of note for this clonotype: A read error may account for a junction end that differs from germline. This chain joins TRBV29-1 and TRBJ1-1; D uncertain. The CDR3 sequence is 13 residues long. Germline CDR1 and CDR2: SQVTM and ANQGSEA. CDR3 bases: TGCAGCGTGGATGAGCTCCTGAACACTGAAGCTTCCTTT. This gives the protein CSVDELLNTEASF.

This clonotype was observed many times. The chain employs TRBV7-9 and TRBJ2-1, with D tentatively TRBD1 or TRBD2 (9 bases each). This CDR3 contains 18 residues. V shed 5 bases and J shed 2 bases, with 22 bases lying between them. CDR1 is SEHNR and CDR2 is FQNEAQ in the germline V gene (reference sequence). The CDR3 sequence is CASSRTGASGVTYNEQFF. Written as DNA, the CDR3 is TGTGCCAGCAGCCGGACAGGGGCTAGCGGGGTCACCTACAATGAGCAGTTCTTC.

The V and J genes are TRBV29-1 and TRBJ1-2; D may be TRBD1 (6 bases). V was pared by 0 bases and J by 7 bases, with 15 bases between. The CDR3 has 14 amino acids. Germline loops: CDR1 SQVTM, CDR2 ANQGSEA. The CDR3 DNA sequence: TGCAGCGTTGAAGATTCTGGGGGGGCGGTTGGCTACACCTTC. It yields the protein CSVEDSGGAVGYTF.

This clonotype appeared many times. The chain carries TRBV20-1 and TRBJ2-5, with D possibly TRBD1 on 5 matching bases. V was clipped by 1 base and J by 2 bases, with 8 bases between them. CDR1 is DFQATT and CDR2 is SNEGSKA in the germline V gene (reference sequence). The CDR3 is 13 amino acids. CDR3 nucleotide sequence: TGCAGTGCTAGAGTCCCAGGGCAAGAGACCCAGTACTTC. Its protein product is CSARVPGQETQYF.

The sample holds many counts of this clonotype. V is TRBV20-1 and J is TRBJ1-6; D perhaps matches TRBD1 (6 bases). Germline CDR1 DFQATT, CDR2 SNEGSKA (reference sequence). Trimming took 6 bases from V and 10 from J, leaving 19 bases between them. The CDR3 loop spans 14 amino acids. CDR3 loop: CSAGGAGERSPLHF. The CDR3 nucleotides read TGCAGTGCAGGGGGGGCAGGCGAGCGATCACCCCTCCACTTT.

This clonotype was detected many times. The rearrangement uses TRBV6-1 and TRBJ2-1, with 9 bases aligning to TRBD1. The ends lost 7 bases at V and 8 bases at J; junction bases unmatched: 6. The length of the CDR3 is 13 residues. Germline loops: CDR1 MNHNS, CDR2 SASEGT. The CDR3 nucleotides read TGTGCCAGCATATCGGACAGGGGCGATGAGCAGTTCTTC. Translating it yields CASISDRGDEQFF.

This clonotype was found many times. DNA for the CDR3: TGCAGTGCTCCCCGAGATGGTGGGGGCATAGCGGATACGCAGTATTTT. Protein: CSAPRDGGGIADTQYF. The rearrangement joins TRBV20-1 to TRBJ2-3; weak D call: TRBD1 (6 bases). V lost 5 bases, J lost 6 bases, and 24 bases lay in between. The CDR3 runs 16 residues. Germline CDR1 DFQATT, CDR2 SNEGSKA (reference sequence).

The chain employs TRBV5-1 and TRBJ1-1; no reliable D call. The germline V gene has CDR1 SGHRS and CDR2 YFSETQ. The CDR3 sequence is 14 residues long. V lost 4 bases to trimming and J lost 1 base, with 11 bases between them. CDR3 DNA sequence: TGCGCCAGCAGCCCGCCCGGGAGGAACACTGAAGCTTTCTTT. Amino acids: CASSPPGRNTEAFF.

In this sample, this clonotype turned up a few times. A much larger clonotype is one base distant, so this may be a read error. This sequence joins TRBV3-1 and TRBJ2-1, with 10 bases identical to TRBD1. The CDR3 covers 14 residues. Germline CDR1 is LGHDT and CDR2 is YNNKEL (reference sequence). CDR3 protein: CASSRTGGFNERFF. CDR3 in DNA: TGTGCCAGCAGCCGGACAGGGGGATTTAATGAGCGGTTCTTC.

Ten or more counts support this clonotype. The chain uses TRBV11-2 and TRBJ1-1; D unresolved. Germline CDR1 is SGHAT and CDR2 is FQNNGV. The CDR3 is 13 amino acids. V was pared by 2 bases and J by 3 bases, with 7 bases between. In DNA form, the CDR3 reads TGTGCCAGCAGCTTATACGCAGACACTGAAGCTTTCTTT. Protein sequence: CASSLYADTEAFF.

With respect to this clonotype: This clone may be a read error of a much larger clone one base away. The rearrangement uses TRBV20-1 and TRBJ2-1; 11 bases line up with TRBD2. This CDR3 has 15 amino acids. The V gene's germline CDR1 is DFQATT and CDR2 SNEGSKA (reference sequence). CDR3 bases: TGCAGTGCTAGAGATCTAGCGGGAGGTGAGAATGAGCAGGTCTTC. This encodes CSARDLAGGENEQVF.

This rearrangement joins TRBV5-1 to TRBJ2-5; D unclear. This CDR3 is built from 13 residues. From germline, CDR1 is SGHRS and CDR2 YFSETQ. The ends were cut back, 1 base at V and 2 bases at J, with 6 bases in the middle. The DNA of the CDR3 is TGCGCCAGCAGCTTGAATGTGCAAGAGACCCAGTACTTC. Its protein product is CASSLNVQETQYF.

This clonotype was recorded at least ten times. The chain combines TRBV20-1 with TRBJ1-5; a weak D match, TRBD1 (6 bases). From germline, CDR1 is DFQATT and CDR2 SNEGSKA (reference sequence). The CDR3 covers 12 residues. V was pared by 6 bases and J by 2 bases, with 8 bases between. The CDR3 loop reads CSARQGNQPQHF. In DNA form, the CDR3 reads TGCAGTGCCCGACAGGGCAATCAGCCCCAGCATTTT.

This chain joins TRBV6-6 and TRBJ1-5, with D perhaps TRBD1 (6 bases). Germline-derived CDR1 and CDR2 are MNHNY and SVGAGI (reference sequence). The V and J ends lost 7 bases and 2 bases respectively, with 18 bases between them. CDR3 length: 16 amino acids. The CDR3 sequence is CASTPKGGGGNQPQHF. CDR3 in DNA: TGTGCCAGCACCCCAAAGGGGGGGGGTGGCAATCAGCCCCAGCATTTT.

Comments on this clonotype: A junction boundary mismatches the germline segment, possibly from a read error. The chain is built from TRBV28 and TRBJ1-5; a possible D gene is TRBD1 (5 bases). The CDR3 extends over 15 amino acids. CDR1 is MDHEN, CDR2 SYDVKM, per germline. As DNA, the CDR3 is TGTGCCAGCAGTCGGAGTGGGGGAGTCAATCGGCCCCAGCATTTT. As protein: CASSRSGGVNRPQHF.

This clonotype occurred many times. CDR3 loop: CSVWTSPSASYNEQFF. The CDR3, as DNA: TGCAGCGTTTGGACTAGCCCCTCCGCCTCCTACAATGAGCAGTTCTTC. The rearrangement joins TRBV29-1 to TRBJ2-1; 8 positions match TRBD2. CDR3 length equals 16 residues. Germline assignment: CDR1 SQVTM and CDR2 ANQGSEA. The V gene end was trimmed by 5 bases and the J gene end by 0 bases; junction bases not matched to a gene: 9.

This chain uses TRBV19 with TRBJ2-2; 8 bases line up with TRBD1. J was trimmed by 3 bases and V by 10 bases; bases with no gene match: 4. This CDR3 has 13 residues. Germline V gene lookup returns CDR1 LNHDA and CDR2 SQIVND (reference sequence). CDR3 nucleotide sequence: TGTGCCACAGGACAGGGAGACACCGGGGAGCTGTTTTTT. Residues: CATGQGDTGELFF.

This clonotype has just a few counts. The junction and the germline gene differ at one end; a read error may be behind it. This chain connects TRBV4-1 to TRBJ1-5, with no clear D. The CDR3 totals 17 residues. Per the germline V gene, CDR1 is MGHRA and CDR2 is YSYEKL. CDR3 bases: TGCGCCAGCAGCCAACAAAGGGTTACAAATAGCAATCAGCCCAAGCATTTT. Translated, it gives CASSQQRVTNSNQPKHF.

With regard to this clonotype: A much larger clone differs by one base, so this may be a read error. The chain links TRBV10-3 to TRBJ2-2; D call uncertain. V gave up 8 bases and J gave up 1 base, with 11 bases separating them. Per the germline V gene, CDR1 is ENHRY and CDR2 is SYGVKD. The CDR3 has 14 amino acids. CDR3 protein: CAIRSGRNTGELFF. The CDR3 bases are TGTGCCATCCGGTCCGGCAGGAACACCGGGGAGCTGTTTTTT.

There are many counts of this clonotype. V and J are TRBV9 and TRBJ2-2; D call uncertain. V lost 3 bases, J lost 3 bases, and 9 bases lay in between. CDR1 and CDR2 from the germline V gene are SGDLS and YYNGEE. This CDR3 region has 14 residues. This chain's CDR3 is CASSASLYTGELFF. The CDR3 region has the DNA TGTGCCAGCAGCGCCAGCCTGTACACCGGGGAGCTGTTTTTT.

This clonotype appeared many times. V gene TRBV5-4 combines with J gene TRBJ2-1, with 12 bases matching TRBD2. Germline trimming cut 0 bases from V and 9 bases from J; bases unmatched to any gene: 4. Germline CDR1 and CDR2: SGHNT and YYREEE (reference sequence). The CDR3 contains 15 residues. CDR3 region: CASSLGLAGVVEQFF. CDR3 DNA sequence: TGTGCCAGCAGCTTGGGACTAGCGGGAGTAGTTGAGCAGTTCTTC.

This clonotype was recorded at least ten times. J is TRBJ2-3 and V is TRBV27; no clear D gene. This CDR3 spans 14 amino acids. The germline gives CDR1 MNHEY, CDR2 SMNVEV (reference sequence). V was pared by 5 bases and J by 2 bases, with 11 bases between. Here the CDR3 DNA reads TGTGCCAGCAGTCCGAGGCGAGACACAGATACGCAGTATTTT. This codes for CASSPRRDTDTQYF.

This clonotype was detected many times. The chain has TRBV5-1 and TRBJ2-2; D not certain. This CDR3 is 14 amino acids long. Germline values: CDR1 SGHRS, CDR2 YFSETQ. The V and J ends lost 0 bases and 7 bases respectively, with 10 bases between them. CDR3 DNA sequence: TGCGCCAGCAGCTTGGTGGTGGGATTCGGGGAGCTGTTTTTT. It translates to CASSLVVGFGELFF.